A selection of T cell receptor beta chains follows, all from one sample in a study of blood T cell repertoires in COVID-19. Clones were sequenced by immunoSEQ multiplex PCR, and TCRdb holds only the in-frame ones, with some missing. The table lists 300,000 to 450,000 clones, around 84% of them singletons. Source material: peripheral blood. The receptors were sampled from a human donor in a cohort sampled during active COVID-19. The CDR3 runs from the conserved cysteine through the conserved F or W. Each record gives: D gene, clone size, J gene, V gene, CDR3 protein, CDR3 DNA. D genes are given only for firm matches. Rows give clone size only sometimes, using once, few, many, or a class for an expanded clone.

D: TRBD1
size: .
J: TRBJ2-5
V: TRBV3-1/TRBV3-2
CDR3: CASSQDQHRGYQETQYF
DNA: TGTGCCAGCAGCCAAGATCAGCACAGGGGGTACCAAGAGACCCAGTACTTC

D: TRBD1
size: .
J: TRBJ1-4
V: TRBV5-4
CDR3: CASSSWGTGNEKLFF
DNA: TGTGCCAGCAGTTCCTGGGGGACAGGGAATGAAAAACTGTTTTTT

D: TRBD2
size: .
J: TRBJ2-2
V: TRBV3-1/TRBV3-2
CDR3: CASSASGGVTTGELFF
DNA: TGTGCCAGCAGCGCGAGCGGGGGGGTAACCACCGGGGAGCTGTTTTTT

D: TRBD1
size: .
J: TRBJ1-3
V: TRBV5-1
CDR3: CASSFGQGRGNTIYF
DNA: TGCGCCAGCAGCTTTGGACAGGGCAGGGGAAACACCATATATTTT

D: TRBD1
size: .
J: TRBJ2-2
V: TRBV5-1
CDR3: CASSLRTGSGGELFF
DNA: TGCGCCAGCAGCCTTCGGACAGGGTCGGGCGGGGAGCTGTTTTTT

D: .
size: .
J: TRBJ1-2
V: TRBV5-6
CDR3: CASSLPGEGYGYTF
DNA: TGTGCCAGCAGCTTGCCGGGGGAGGGGTATGGCTACACCTTC

D: TRBD1
size: .
J: TRBJ2-7
V: TRBV2
CDR3: CASSEDDRGYEQYF
DNA: TGTGCCAGCAGTGAAGACGACAGGGGCTACGAGCAGTACTTC

D: TRBD2
size: .
J: TRBJ2-1
V: TRBV4-1
CDR3: CASSLSASGVYNEQFF
DNA: TGCGCCAGCAGCCTGTCGGCTAGCGGGGTATACAATGAGCAGTTCTTC

D: .
size: .
J: TRBJ2-5
V: TRBV19
CDR3: CASSAHRGAGFLGGETQYF
DNA: TGTGCCAGTAGTGCCCACCGCGGTGCGGGTTTTTTAGGTGGAGAGACCCAGTACTTC

D: .
size: few
J: TRBJ1-6
V: TRBV27
CDR3: CASNPGGGSPLHF
DNA: TGTGCCAGCAACCCCGGGGGGGGTTCACCCCTCCACTTT

D: .
size: .
J: TRBJ1-2
V: TRBV6-1
CDR3: CASSEGGVGYTF
DNA: TGTGCCAGCAGTGAAGGGGGGGTTGGCTACACCTTC

D: .
size: .
J: TRBJ2-2
V: TRBV7-8
CDR3: CASSPGPAKDSGELFF
DNA: TGTGCCAGCAGCCCGGGTCCAGCCAAGGACTCCGGGGAGCTGTTTTTT

D: .
size: .
J: TRBJ1-2
V: TRBV4-2
CDR3: CASSQYGGASGYTF
DNA: TGTGCCAGCAGCCAATACGGAGGGGCTAGTGGCTACACCTTC

D: TRBD1
size: .
J: TRBJ2-1
V: TRBV27
CDR3: CASSSLSGTGLYNEQFF
DNA: TGTGCCAGCAGTTCCCTATCCGGGACAGGACTTTACAATGAGCAGTTCTTC

D: .
size: .
J: TRBJ1-1
V: TRBV15
CDR3: CATSRDGGVEAFF
DNA: TGTGCCACCAGCAGGGACGGAGGTGTTGAAGCTTTCTTT

D: .
size: .
J: TRBJ2-5
V: TRBV10-3
CDR3: CAISRRDTNKETQYF
DNA: TGTGCCATCAGTCGCCGGGACACTAACAAAGAGACCCAGTACTTC

D: TRBD1
size: .
J: TRBJ2-7
V: TRBV15
CDR3: CATSREGQGRYEQYF
DNA: TGTGCCACCAGCAGAGAAGGACAGGGCCGGTACGAGCAGTACTTC

D: TRBD2
size: .
J: TRBJ2-1
V: TRBV30
CDR3: CAWDGAGLYNEQFF
DNA: TGTGCCTGGGATGGAGCGGGACTCTACAATGAGCAGTTCTTC

D: .
size: .
J: TRBJ2-6
V: TRBV19
CDR3: CASSIWLSGANVLTF
DNA: TGTGCCAGTAGTATTTGGCTCTCTGGGGCCAACGTCCTGACTTTC

D: TRBD2
size: .
J: TRBJ2-1
V: TRBV25-1
CDR3: CASSALAGGGSYNEQFF
DNA: TGTGCCAGCAGTGCACTAGCGGGGGGTGGCTCCTACAATGAGCAGTTCTTC

D: TRBD2
size: once
J: TRBJ2-7
V: TRBV19
CDR3: CASSIDPPGLGPIEQYF
DNA: TGTGCCAGTAGTATAGACCCTCCGGGACTAGGGCCCATCGAGCAGTACTTC

D: TRBD1
size: .
J: TRBJ2-3
V: TRBV6-2/TRBV6-3
CDR3: CASSGTGGVVTQYF
DNA: TGTGCCAGCAGTGGGACAGGTGGGGTTGTTACGCAGTATTTT

D: .
size: .
J: TRBJ1-2
V: TRBV6-2/TRBV6-3
CDR3: CASSHGGTNYGYTF
DNA: TGTGCCAGCAGTCACGGCGGGACTAACTATGGCTACACCTTC

D: TRBD1
size: .
J: TRBJ2-7
V: TRBV15
CDR3: CATSREDRDYEQYF
DNA: TGTGCCACCAGCAGAGAAGACAGGGACTACGAGCAGTACTTC

D: .
size: .
J: TRBJ1-1
V: TRBV11-3
CDR3: CASSLRGMNTEAFF
DNA: TGTGCCAGCAGCTTACGGGGTATGAACACTGAAGCTTTCTTT

D: .
size: .
J: TRBJ2-1
V: TRBV7-2
CDR3: CASSRGGYNEQFF
DNA: TGTGCCAGCAGTCGAGGGGGATACAATGAGCAGTTCTTC

D: TRBD2
size: .
J: TRBJ2-3
V: TRBV7-2
CDR3: CASSLVLAGGTDTQYF
DNA: TGTGCCAGCAGCTTAGTTTTAGCGGGGGGCACAGATACGCAGTATTTT

D: TRBD1
size: .
J: TRBJ2-3
V: TRBV5-1
CDR3: CASSHGTGTYDTQYF
DNA: TGCGCCAGCAGCCACGGGACAGGGACATATGATACGCAGTATTTT

D: .
size: .
J: TRBJ2-7
V: TRBV30
CDR3: CAWSVQGQEQYF
DNA: TGTGCCTGGAGTGTACAGGGACAAGAGCAGTACTTC

D: TRBD2
size: .
J: TRBJ2-2
V: TRBV5-6
CDR3: CASSLAGVGTGELFF
DNA: TGTGCCAGCAGCTTAGCGGGAGTAGGGACCGGGGAGCTGTTTTTT

D: .
size: .
J: TRBJ2-7
V: TRBV18
CDR3: CASSPQGLGEQYF
DNA: TGTGCCAGCTCACCCCAGGGGTTGGGGGAGCAGTACTTC

D: TRBD1
size: .
J: TRBJ2-7
V: TRBV5-6
CDR3: CASSPSRPGQGRGEQYF
DNA: TGTGCCAGCAGCCCCTCCCGTCCGGGACAGGGGCGTGGAGAGCAGTACTTC

D: TRBD2
size: once
J: TRBJ2-3
V: TRBV5-1
CDR3: CASIGLGDTQYF
DNA: TGCGCCAGCATCGGACTAGGGGATACGCAGTATTTT

D: .
size: .
J: TRBJ1-4
V: TRBV11-2
CDR3: CASSLFGSGEKLFF
DNA: TGTGCCAGCAGCTTGTTCGGGAGTGGTGAAAAACTGTTTTTT

D: TRBD1
size: once
J: TRBJ2-7
V: TRBV30
CDR3: CAWWGQGNYEQYF
DNA: TGTGCCTGGTGGGGACAGGGAAACTACGAGCAGTACTTC

D: .
size: .
J: TRBJ2-5
V: TRBV3-1/TRBV3-2
CDR3: CASSQAAGLETQYF
DNA: TGTGCCAGCAGCCAAGCGGCGGGTTTGGAGACCCAGTACTTC

D: TRBD1
size: once
J: TRBJ1-5
V: TRBV9
CDR3: CASSKTGSLNQPQHF
DNA: TGTGCCAGCAGCAAGACAGGGAGCCTCAATCAGCCCCAGCATTTT

D: .
size: .
J: TRBJ1-2
V: TRBV12-3/TRBV12-4
CDR3: CASSLDRSYGYTF
DNA: TGTGCCAGCAGTCTCGACAGGAGCTATGGCTACACCTTC

D: TRBD2
size: .
J: TRBJ2-5
V: TRBV2
CDR3: CASSADGRGETQYF
DNA: TGTGCCAGCAGTGCGGACGGGAGGGGAGAGACCCAGTACTTC

D: .
size: few
J: TRBJ1-3
V: TRBV18
CDR3: CASSPRSPRNTIYF
DNA: TGTGCCAGCTCACCAAGGAGCCCTCGGAACACCATATATTTT

D: .
size: .
J: TRBJ2-7
V: TRBV5-6
CDR3: CASSALAGSSYEQYF
DNA: TGTGCCAGCAGCGCACTGGCGGGGAGCTCCTACGAGCAGTACTTC

D: .
size: .
J: TRBJ1-2
V: TRBV19
CDR3: CASSWAAPYGYTF
DNA: TGTGCCAGTAGCTGGGCAGCTCCTTATGGCTACACCTTC

D: .
size: .
J: TRBJ2-1
V: TRBV6-6
CDR3: CASSPMFGLQGGNEQFF
DNA: TGTGCCAGCAGTCCGATGTTTGGGTTGCAGGGTGGCAATGAGCAGTTCTTC

D: TRBD1
size: .
J: TRBJ1-6
V: TRBV10-3
CDR3: CAIRDRANNSPLHF
DNA: TGTGCCATCAGGGACAGGGCCAATAATTCACCCCTCCACTTT

D: TRBD2
size: once
J: TRBJ2-5
V: TRBV7-9
CDR3: CASSFLVGEREKETQYF
DNA: TGTGCCAGCAGCTTCTTAGTGGGGGAGCGGGAGAAAGAGACCCAGTACTTC

D: TRBD1
size: .
J: TRBJ1-2
V: TRBV6-5
CDR3: CASSSFGTEMYGYTF
DNA: TGTGCCAGCAGTTCCTTTGGGACAGAGATGTATGGCTACACCTTC

D: TRBD1
size: .
J: TRBJ2-3
V: TRBV5-4
CDR3: CASRTGVSITDTQYF
DNA: TGTGCCAGCAGAACAGGGGTATCTATCACAGATACGCAGTATTTT

D: TRBD1
size: .
J: TRBJ2-7
V: TRBV4-1
CDR3: CASSRGTAASYYEQYF
DNA: TGCGCCAGCAGCCGAGGGACAGCAGCATCCTATTACGAGCAGTACTTC

D: TRBD2
size: .
J: TRBJ2-3
V: TRBV5-1
CDR3: CASSLGGGATRTDTQYF
DNA: TGCGCCAGCAGCTTGGGCGGGGGGGCTACACGCACAGATACGCAGTATTTT

D: TRBD2
size: .
J: TRBJ2-3
V: TRBV24-1
CDR3: CATSDLTSGIRDTQYF
DNA: TGTGCCACCAGTGATTTGACTAGCGGAATTAGAGATACGCAGTATTTT